The rows below give T cell receptor beta chains drawn from one sample of a study of human T cells and chemical hapten exposure. TCRdb called the RACE reads again in MiXCR, with one record for every CDR3 protein. The table includes 380,000 or so distinct CDR3 sequences, roughly 4.8% detected once. The sequencing here drew on whole blood, taken in connection with sensitization to the hapten diphenylcyclopropenone (DPC). The receptors originated from a woman aged 45-65 years with alopecia areata. Some clones in this sample may be carry-over from other donors' samples. CDR3s include the opening cysteine and the closing phenylalanine or tryptophan. The D gene is left open where the match is weak. Part of the rows lack a size; the others show once, few, many or a class for expanded clones.

cdr3_length	d_call	clone_size	v_call	j_call	cdr3_aa	cdr3_nt
14	.	many	TRBV28	TRBJ1-3	CAAGVRGSGNTIYF	TGTGCCGCAGGGGTGAGGGGCTCTGGAAACACCATATATTTT
13	.	many	TRBV20-1	TRBJ1-1	CSARDRSNTEAFF	TGCAGTGCTAGAGACAGGTCGAACACTGAAGCTTTCTTT
13	TRBD1	few	TRBV7-9	TRBJ1-4	CASSGTANEKLFF	TGTGCCAGCAGCGGGACAGCTAATGAAAAACTGTTTTTT
13	.	many	TRBV3-1	TRBJ2-1	CASSQVLGNEQFF	TGTGCCAGCAGCCAAGTCCTAGGCAATGAGCAGTTCTTC
15	TRBD2	many	TRBV10-3	TRBJ2-3	CAISGTSGKTDTQYF	TGTGCCATCAGTGGTACTAGCGGGAAGACAGATACGCAGTATTTT
14	TRBD2	.	TRBV6-2/TRBV6-3	TRBJ2-7	CASILTSGIYEQYF	TGTGCCAGCATCCTGACTAGCGGGATCTACGAGCAGTACTTC
14	TRBD1	many	TRBV28	TRBJ2-2	CASRDRSNTGELFF	TGTGCCAGCAGGGACAGGTCGAACACCGGGGAGCTGTTTTTT
18	TRBD2	many	TRBV7-9	TRBJ2-2	CASSFMALTSGNTGELFF	TGTGCCAGCAGCTTTATGGCCCTAACTAGCGGGAACACCGGGGAGCTGTTTTTT
14	.	many	TRBV20-1	TRBJ1-1	CSARSGRKNTEAFF	TGCAGTGCTAGATCGGGCAGAAAGAACACTGAAGCTTTCTTT
12	.	many	TRBV5-4	TRBJ1-1	CASSRSGSEAFF	TGTGCCAGCAGCCGTTCCGGGTCTGAAGCTTTCTTT
15	TRBD1	many	TRBV7-2	TRBJ2-1	CASSFDRGAYNEQFF	TGTGCCAGCAGTTTCGACAGGGGCGCATACAATGAGCAGTTCTTC
17	.	few	TRBV2	TRBJ2-4	CASSEALLGGSKNIQYF	TGTGCCAGCAGTGAAGCGCTTCTAGGGGGATCCAAAAACATTCAGTACTTC
14	TRBD2	many	TRBV5-6	TRBJ2-7	CASSLLADPYEQYF	TGTGCCAGCAGCTTGCTAGCGGATCCCTACGAGCAGTACTTC
14	TRBD2	.	TRBV12-3/TRBV12-4	TRBJ2-1	CASSSGGGADEQFF	TGTGCCAGCAGTTCCGGCGGGGGGGCCGATGAGCAGTTCTTC
15	.	few	TRBV24-1	TRBJ1-4	CATSEGTSWGEKLFF	TGTGCCACCAGTGAGGGGACAAGTTGGGGTGAAAAACTGTTTTTT
16	TRBD2	many	TRBV7-2	TRBJ2-1	CASSLSLAGFYNEQFF	TGTGCCAGCAGCTTAAGTCTAGCGGGGTTCTACAATGAGCAGTTCTTC
15	.	.	TRBV18	TRBJ1-2	CASSPRQELNYGYTF	TGTGCCAGCTCACCACGACAGGAGCTGAACTATGGCTACACCTTC
15	TRBD2	few	TRBV5-1	TRBJ2-1	CASSPGAGGSNEQFF	TGCGCCAGCAGCCCGGGAGCGGGAGGTTCCAATGAGCAGTTCTTC
11	.	few	TRBV5-6	TRBJ1-1	CASSLGSRAFF	TGTGCCAGCAGCTTGGGATCCCGGGCTTTCTTT
13	.	many	TRBV20-1	TRBJ1-4	CSARDLAGEKLFF	TGCAGTGCTAGAGATTTGGCGGGGGAAAAACTGTTTTTT
14	.	few	TRBV4-1	TRBJ1-2	CASSQGVRSYGYTF	TGCGCCAGCAGCCAGGGGGTTCGAAGCTATGGCTACACCTTC
15	.	.	TRBV5-1	TRBJ2-1	CASSLAAGTYNEQFF	TGCGCCAGCAGCTTGGCCGCGGGGACCTACAATGAGCAGTTCTTC